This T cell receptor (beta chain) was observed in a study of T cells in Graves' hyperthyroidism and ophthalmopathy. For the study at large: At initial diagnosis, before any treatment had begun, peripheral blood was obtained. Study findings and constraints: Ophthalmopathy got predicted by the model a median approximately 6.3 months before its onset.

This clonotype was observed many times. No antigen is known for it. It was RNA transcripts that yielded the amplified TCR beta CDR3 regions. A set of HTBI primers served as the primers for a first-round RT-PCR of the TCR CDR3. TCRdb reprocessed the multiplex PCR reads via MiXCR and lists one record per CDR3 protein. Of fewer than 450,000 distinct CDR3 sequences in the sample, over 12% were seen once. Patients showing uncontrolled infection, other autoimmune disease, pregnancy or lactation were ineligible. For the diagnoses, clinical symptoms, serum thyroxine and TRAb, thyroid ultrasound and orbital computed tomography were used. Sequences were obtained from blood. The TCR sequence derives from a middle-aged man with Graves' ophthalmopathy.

This CDR3 is CASSTLRLAGNTGELFF. The CDR3 nucleotides are TGTGCCAGCAGTACCCTCCGTCTAGCGGGGAACACCGGGGAGCTGTTTTTT. The chain recombines TRBV28 with TRBJ2-2; 8 bases line up with TRBD2. The V gene's germline CDR1 is MDHEN and CDR2 SYDVKM. This CDR3 contains 17 residues. Trimming removed 5 bases from V and 1 base from J; junction bases left unmatched: 9. The complete variable domain, with remaining parts taken from reference TRBV28 and TRBJ2-2, reads DVKVTQSSRYLVKRTGEKVFLECVQDMDHENMFWYRQDPGLGLRLIYFSYDVKMKEKGDIPEGYSVSREKKERFSLILESASTNQTSMYLCASSTLRLAGNTGELFFGEGSRLTVL.